This TCR beta chain was recovered during a study of T cells in Graves' hyperthyroidism and ophthalmopathy. Looking at the study overall: Peripheral blood was obtained at initial diagnosis, preceding any treatment.

Concerning this clonotype: Its cognate antigen is unknown.

Among ophthalmopathy patients, the Clinical Activity Score reached at least 3, the NOSPECS grade reached at least 4, and duration remained under 3 months. Whole-study findings and limits: In simple terms, a model built on 13 V-J features told ophthalmopathy apart from stable hyperthyroidism.

It was RNA transcripts that yielded the amplified TCR beta CDR3 regions. When the TCR CDR3 underwent first-round RT-PCR, the HTBI primer set was used. TCRdb reanalysed the multiplex PCR reads using MiXCR and keeps one entry per CDR3 protein. The sample consists of about 600,000 distinct CDR3 sequences, 14% of them appearing once. The CDR3 runs 14 residues. CDR1 and CDR2 from the germline V gene are LNHDA and SQIVND (reference sequence). Deletions cut 8 bases from V and 1 base from J, with 11 bases between. This TCR derives from a woman aged 18-29 years with Graves' ophthalmopathy. V is TRBV19 and J is TRBJ2-2; D call uncertain. The sample comprised blood. The CDR3 DNA is TGTGCCAGTTCTTCGGCAGGGAACACCGGGGAGCTGTTTTTT. Its protein product is CASSSAGNTGELFF.